This is a list of T cell receptor beta chains from one sample in a study of T cell changes during pregnancy in multiple sclerosis. Data came from immunoSEQ multiplex PCR; TCRdb stores just in-frame clones and leaves some out. The sample contains tens of thousands of clones, approximately 92% of which appear only once. The sample consisted of peripheral blood, taken after pregnancy. The receptors were sampled from a female donor with multiple sclerosis, enrolled in a pregnancy study. The CDR3 runs from the conserved cysteine through the conserved F or W. The D gene is left open where the match is weak. Clone size, where shown, is once, few, many, or a class for clones that have expanded.

J	size	D	V	CDR3	DNA
TRBJ2-1	.	.	TRBV10-2	CASSSEVTEQFF	TGCGCCAGCAGCTCGGAGGTTACTGAGCAGTTCTTC
TRBJ1-1	.	.	TRBV7-9	CASSRGGLNTEAFF	TGTGCCAGCAGCCGAGGGGGATTGAACACTGAAGCTTTCTTT
TRBJ1-2	.	.	TRBV7-2	CASSYRDFEGYTF	TGTGCCAGCAGCTACCGGGACTTCGAGGGCTACACCTTC
TRBJ2-6	.	TRBD1	TRBV2	CASSGTVFSGANVLTF	TGTGCCAGCAGCGGGACAGTGTTCTCTGGGGCCAACGTCCTGACTTTC
TRBJ2-2	once	.	TRBV4-1	CASSQDRDTSTGELFF	TGCGCCAGCAGCCAAGATAGGGACACCTCCACCGGGGAGCTGTTTTTT
TRBJ2-3	once	.	TRBV29-1	CSVVTWRQTDTQYF	TGCAGCGTTGTTACATGGCGGCAAACAGATACGCAGTATTTT
TRBJ2-1	.	TRBD1	TRBV7-6	CASSRSTGGRRENEQFF	TGTGCCAGCAGCCGGTCGACAGGGGGCCGGCGGGAGAATGAGCAGTTCTTC
TRBJ2-6	once	.	TRBV4-1	CASSQVQDRDSGANVLTF	TGCGCCAGCAGCCAAGTTCAGGACAGAGACTCTGGGGCCAACGTCCTGACTTTC
TRBJ2-7	.	.	TRBV11-3	CASRKGQEDYEQYF	TGTGCCAGCAGGAAGGGCCAGGAGGACTACGAGCAGTACTTC
TRBJ2-1	.	.	TRBV7-9	CASSLIYNEQFF	TGTGCCAGCAGCCTAATATACAATGAGCAGTTCTTC
TRBJ2-2	.	TRBD2	TRBV25-1	CASSLLAGGGPGELFF	TGTGCCAGCAGTCTTCTAGCGGGAGGTGGACCGGGGGAGCTGTTTTTT
TRBJ1-2	.	TRBD1	TRBV6-1	CASSKTTGGGGYTF	TGTGCCAGCAGCAAGACCACAGGGGGAGGTGGCTACACCTTC
TRBJ2-1	.	TRBD1	TRBV6-1	CASRGQGINNEQFF	TGTGCCAGCAGGGGACAGGGGATCAACAATGAGCAGTTCTTC
TRBJ1-1	.	.	TRBV11-1	CASSLDSYTEAFF	TGTGCCAGCAGCTTGGACAGCTACACTGAAGCTTTCTTT
TRBJ1-5	.	.	TRBV2	CASVGGFEKPRNQPQHF	TGTGCCAGCGTCGGAGGGTTTGAAAAACCCCGCAATCAGCCCCAGCATTTT
TRBJ1-1	.	.	TRBV7-9	CASSFRVDGTEAFF	TGTGCCAGCAGCTTTCGGGTGGATGGCACTGAAGCTTTCTTT
TRBJ1-2	.	.	TRBV5-1	CASSLVAGGLNGYTF	TGCGCCAGCAGCTTGGTCGCGGGGGGGCTCAACGGCTACACCTTC
TRBJ1-1	.	.	TRBV5-1	CASSLNTETNTEAFF	TGCGCCAGCAGCTTAAATACAGAGACCAACACTGAAGCTTTCTTT
TRBJ2-2	.	.	TRBV29-1	CSVGGLTSTGELFF	TGCAGCGTTGGGGGACTGACGTCTACCGGGGAGCTGTTTTTT
TRBJ2-1	.	.	TRBV29-1	CSVELRDNEQFF	TGCAGCGTTGAACTCAGGGACAATGAGCAGTTCTTC
TRBJ2-2	.	TRBD1	TRBV11-3	CASSPGQGAPGELFF	TGTGCCAGCAGCCCAGGACAGGGGGCGCCCGGGGAGCTGTTTTTT
TRBJ1-5	.	.	TRBV7-8	CASSLDREPFQPQHF	TGTGCCAGCAGCTTAGACAGGGAGCCTTTTCAGCCCCAGCATTTT
TRBJ1-2	.	.	TRBV7-9	CASSPGREEYGYTF	TGTGCCAGCAGCCCAGGACGGGAGGAATATGGCTACACCTTC
TRBJ1-2	.	.	TRBV6-5	CASSRDIANYGYTF	TGTGCCAGCAGTCGGGACATAGCTAACTATGGCTACACCTTC
TRBJ2-5	.	TRBD2	TRBV29-1	CSVEGGRERETQYF	TGCAGCGTTGAGGGGGGGAGGGAGAGGGAGACCCAGTACTTC
TRBJ1-1	.	.	TRBV9	CASSVGIAREVTEAFF	TGTGCCAGCAGCGTAGGAATCGCCAGGGAGGTCACTGAAGCTTTCTTT
TRBJ1-6	.	.	TRBV30	CAWSISGSSPLHF	TGTGCCTGGAGTATATCGGGGAGCTCACCCCTCCACTTT
TRBJ1-1	.	TRBD1	TRBV7-3	CASSLMGQGNTEAFF	TGTGCCAGCAGCTTAATGGGACAGGGGAACACTGAAGCTTTCTTT
TRBJ2-1	.	.	TRBV12-1	CASSDVRTSGRNEQFF	TGTGCCAGCAGTGACGTACGGACTAGCGGGAGAAATGAGCAGTTCTTC
TRBJ2-5	.	.	TRBV6-5	CASSPTLASTETQYF	TGTGCCAGCAGCCCCACCCTAGCGTCCACGGAGACCCAGTACTTC
TRBJ2-5	.	TRBD1	TRBV9	CASSSPGQGGQTQYF	TGTGCCAGCAGCTCGCCGGGACAGGGTGGGCAGACCCAGTACTTC
TRBJ2-7	.	TRBD2	TRBV6-4	CARVQTSGREYEQYF	TGTGCCAGGGTCCAAACTAGCGGGAGAGAGTACGAGCAGTACTTC
TRBJ1-2	.	TRBD1	TRBV6-5	CASSYDRVTGGYTF	TGTGCCAGCAGTTACGACAGGGTTACGGGTGGCTACACCTTC
TRBJ1-2	.	TRBD1	TRBV7-8	CASSLTGAGVPSYGYTF	TGTGCCAGCAGCTTAACAGGGGCGGGTGTCCCTTCCTATGGCTACACCTTC
TRBJ1-2	.	.	TRBV5-1	CASSLAPDDYGYTF	TGCGCCAGCAGCTTGGCCCCAGATGATTATGGCTACACCTTC
TRBJ2-7	once	.	TRBV2	CASSDRVFEQYF	TGTGCCAGCAGTGATCGGGTTTTCGAGCAGTACTTC
TRBJ1-1	.	TRBD1	TRBV19	CASSMRQTGGAFF	TGTGCCAGTAGTATGCGCCAGACAGGGGGAGCTTTCTTT
TRBJ2-6	.	.	TRBV2	CASKGVSGANVLTF	TGTGCCAGCAAAGGGGTCTCTGGGGCCAACGTCCTGACTTTC
TRBJ1-5	.	TRBD1	TRBV7-2	CASSMTGEWSQPQHF	TGTGCCAGCAGCATGACAGGGGAGTGGAGTCAGCCCCAGCATTTT
TRBJ1-1	.	TRBD1	TRBV10-3	CAIALGQQVWTEAFF	TGTGCCATCGCCCTGGGACAGCAGGTCTGGACTGAAGCTTTCTTT
TRBJ2-5	.	TRBD2	TRBV6-1	CASTELAGIETQYF	TGTGCCAGCACCGAACTAGCGGGAATAGAGACCCAGTACTTC
TRBJ1-2	.	.	TRBV30	CAAIESRYTF	TGTGCCGCCATAGAGAGTCGCTACACCTTC
TRBJ2-1	.	.	TRBV5-1	CASSLGGLSNEQFF	TGCGCCAGCAGCTTGGGGGGACTCTCCAATGAGCAGTTCTTC
TRBJ1-4	.	.	TRBV5-1	CASSVDTVNEKLFF	TGCGCCAGCAGCGTGGACACCGTAAATGAAAAACTGTTTTTT
TRBJ1-1	.	.	TRBV7-6	CASSLATGMNTEAFF	TGTGCCAGCAGCTTAGCAACAGGAATGAACACTGAAGCTTTCTTT
TRBJ1-2	.	TRBD1	TRBV5-8	CASSRSHRGGYTF	TGTGCCAGCAGCCGATCCCACAGGGGTGGCTACACCTTC
TRBJ2-2	.	.	TRBV7-6	CASSLVTGPTGELFF	TGTGCCAGCAGCTTAGTGACAGGCCCCACCGGGGAGCTGTTTTTT
TRBJ2-7	.	.	TRBV2	CASSVTVPGQYF	TGTGCCAGCAGTGTGACAGTCCCGGGGCAGTACTTC
TRBJ2-2	.	.	TRBV6-4	CASSGLAGELFF	TGTGCCAGCAGTGGACTAGCCGGGGAGCTGTTTTTT
TRBJ1-2	.	TRBD1	TRBV19	CASSIPTRTGRDYGYTF	TGTGCCAGTAGTATTCCCACGCGGACAGGGAGGGACTATGGCTACACCTTC
TRBJ1-1	.	TRBD1	TRBV5-4	CASSLGGTANTEAFF	TGTGCCAGCAGCTTGGGTGGGACAGCCAACACTGAAGCTTTCTTT